This T cell receptor (beta chain) appears in the sequencing data of a study of blood T cell repertoires in COVID-19. Background on the study: The origin of the acute and convalescent COVID-19 samples was the United States, Italy and Spain.

The CDR3 is 17 amino acids. V shed 5 bases and J shed 6 bases, with 20 bases lying between them. Per the germline V gene, CDR1 is SNHLY and CDR2 is FYNNEI. Here immunoSEQ multiplex PCR was the method, and the copy in TCRdb shows in-frame clones only, minus some. The data contain a few hundred thousand clones, 70% to 90% of them singletons. For recovered donors of Cohort 3, there were two negative PCRs, clearance, or symptom resolution. Sequencing was carried out using PBMCs or T cells enriched from blood (not recorded which). V gene TRBV2 combines with J gene TRBJ1-6, with D possibly matching TRBD1 (6 bases). The sequence derives from a woman aged 25 to 39 who had recovered from COVID-19. The CDR3 region has the DNA TGTGCCAGCAGTTTTGGCACGACAGGCGTCTCTAATTCACCCCTCCACTTT. Translation: CASSFGTTGVSNSPLHF.